One T cell receptor beta chain is described in this entry. This sample is drawn from a study of shared clonotypes between healthy human individuals. Assay execution took place at the deep level. Each subset's genomic DNA was shared equally among a number of immunoSEQ plates. Clones were read by immunoSEQ multiplex PCR, and TCRdb kept only the in-frame ones, dropping some. The sample lists about 480,000 clones, about four fifths occurring once. CDR3 size: 16 residues. The V and J ends lost 3 bases and 4 bases, in that order; junction bases with no gene match: 5. Germline V gives CDR1 SGHTA, CDR2 FQGNSA.

This sequence originates from a woman aged 40 to 49 in good health. Some clones in this sample may be carry-over from other donors' samples. The gene calls are TRBV7-2 and TRBJ2-3, with 12 bases fitting TRBD2. The sample was PBMCs. The CDR3 coding sequence is TGTGCCAGCAGCTTTCTAGCGGGAGGGACGCCAGATACGCAGTATTTT. As protein: CASSFLAGGTPDTQYF.